This is a list of T cell receptor beta chains from one sample in a study of blood T cell repertoires in COVID-19. The repertoire was sequenced with immunoSEQ multiplex PCR; TCRdb's copy has only in-frame clones and lacks some. The sample yields some 120,000 clones, 75% to 90% seen once. Sequenced input: peripheral blood. The receptors were sampled from a human donor in a cohort sampled during active COVID-19. Each CDR3 is given with its conserved first and last residue. A D gene is named only where the DNA matches it firmly. Expanded clones are given a class, and other clones once, few, many or no size at all.

j_gene,d_gene,v_gene,len,abundance,CDR3aa,CDR3nt
TRBJ2-4,.,TRBV23-1,13,.,CASSLYQKNIQYF,TGCGCCAGCAGTCTCTACCAAAAAAACATTCAGTACTTC
TRBJ1-2,.,TRBV10-3,14,.,CAITQGPGNYGYTF,TGTGCCATCACTCAGGGGCCTGGTAACTATGGCTACACCTTC
TRBJ1-1,.,TRBV19,15,.,CASSPINRGITEAFF,TGTGCCAGTAGTCCTATCAACCGGGGGATCACTGAAGCTTTCTTT
TRBJ2-1,.,TRBV6-4,13,.,CASSTGSYNEQFF,TGTGCCAGCAGTACGGGATCCTACAATGAGCAGTTCTTC
TRBJ1-4,.,TRBV15,14,.,CASSLWGPNEKLFF,TGTGCCAGTTCCCTATGGGGGCCCAATGAAAAACTGTTTTTT
TRBJ2-3,.,TRBV6-5,12,.,CASSPNRDTQYF,TGTGCCAGCAGTCCTAACCGGGATACGCAGTATTTT
TRBJ1-5,.,TRBV4-1,20,.,CASSQDYKGRVGYYNQPQHF,TGCGCCAGCAGCCAAGATTACAAAGGGAGGGTCGGGTATTACAATCAGCCCCAGCATTTT
TRBJ1-5,.,TRBV25-1,12,.,CASSVSGQPQHF,TGTGCCAGCAGTGTCAGTGGTCAGCCCCAGCATTTT
TRBJ2-1,TRBD2,TRBV15,15,once,CATSRVSGIGDEQFF,TGTGCCACCAGCAGAGTAAGCGGGATTGGCGATGAGCAGTTCTTC
TRBJ2-1,TRBD2,TRBV19,11,.,CATTQREQQFF,TGTGCCACCACGCAGCGGGAGCAACAGTTCTTC
TRBJ2-5,TRBD1,TRBV5-5,13,once,CASSRGTEETQYF,TGTGCCAGCAGTCGAGGGACAGAAGAGACCCAGTACTTC
TRBJ2-5,.,TRBV13,14,many,CASSSRLGFETQYF,TGTGCCAGCAGCTCGAGACTAGGTTTTGAGACCCAGTACTTC
TRBJ1-1,TRBD1,TRBV10-3,17,.,CAISGTTGVQAGGEAFF,TGTGCCATCAGTGGAACGACAGGGGTCCAAGCGGGCGGTGAAGCTTTCTTT
TRBJ2-5,.,TRBV12-3/TRBV12-4,12,many,CASSVHYGTQYF,TGTGCCAGCAGTGTGCATTACGGGACCCAGTACTTC
TRBJ1-3,.,TRBV28,15,.,CASSLGGANGNTIYF,TGTGCCAGCAGTCTCGGGGGGGCTAACGGAAACACCATATATTTT
TRBJ2-1,.,TRBV7-2,14,.,CASGGDPFRSEQFF,TGTGCCAGCGGAGGAGATCCGTTTCGCAGTGAGCAGTTCTTC
TRBJ2-2,.,TRBV7-9,16,.,CASSLVSRANTGELFF,TGTGCCAGCAGCTTAGTATCACGGGCGAACACCGGGGAGCTGTTTTTT
TRBJ2-5,TRBD2,TRBV7-8,16,.,CASSLVLAGVGETQYF,TGTGCCAGCAGCTTAGTACTAGCGGGAGTAGGAGAGACCCAGTACTTC
TRBJ1-1,.,TRBV2,13,once,CASSAWRAVQAFF,TGTGCCAGCAGTGCATGGAGGGCCGTGCAAGCTTTCTTT
TRBJ2-4,TRBD2,TRBV7-2,18,.,CASSSGTSLEFVKNIQYF,TGTGCCAGCAGCTCCGGGACTAGCCTCGAGTTCGTCAAAAACATTCAGTACTTC
TRBJ1-1,.,TRBV11-3,12,.,CASSGGQLEAFF,TGTGCCAGCAGCGGAGGACAGCTTGAAGCTTTCTTT
TRBJ1-2,TRBD1,TRBV2,15,.,CASSSGDRGGQGYTF,TGTGCCAGCAGTTCAGGAGACAGGGGTGGTCAAGGCTACACCTTC
TRBJ1-4,.,TRBV14,16,.,CASSQSSAGYQEKLFF,TGTGCCAGCAGCCAAAGTTCGGCAGGGTATCAGGAAAAACTGTTTTTT
TRBJ2-5,.,TRBV15,15,few,CATSRDRTVIESQYF,TGTGCCACCAGCAGAGATCGGACAGTAATAGAGTCCCAGTACTTC